This T cell receptor (beta chain) was captured by sequencing in a study of PD-1 blockade in classical Hodgkin lymphoma. Germline assignment: CDR1 SGHTA and CDR2 FQGTGA. CDR3 length: 14 residues. Profiled with immunoSEQ multiplex PCR; TCRdb holds only in-frame clones, not every one. The data contain about 41,000 clones, around 69% of them singletons. This clone was found once. As yet, its antigen is unknown. One end of the junction varies from germline; a read error may be responsible. General observations from the study: Baseline diversity in complete responders resembled that of newly diagnosed patients. Whatever underlies the repertoire differences (possibly disease activity or prior therapy) remains undefined.

As to time point: cycle 4 day 1 (C4D1), after 5 to 7 weeks of nivolumab. The patients all showed relapse after autologous stem cell transplantation, while their brentuximab vedotin exposure varied. Best response was recorded as complete response, partial response or progressive disease. This receptor was identified in a human donor with classical Hodgkin lymphoma. The material sequenced was peripheral blood mononuclear cells (PBMCs), taken before the fourth cycle of nivolumab. The chain links TRBV7-3 to TRBJ2-7; TRBD1 aligns across 7 bases. The CDR3 here is CASSVTGASYEQYF. CDR3 in DNA: TGTGCCAGCAGCGTAACAGGGGCCTCCTACGAGCAGTACTTC.